Given below is one T cell receptor (beta chain) in context. Its antigen is not identified. The source of the sample is a study of STAT5B mutations in CD4+ large granular lymphocyte leukemia. The CDR3 has 15 residues. V shed 0 bases and J 3 bases; nucleotides not matched to a gene: 5. Germline CDR1 SGHRS, CDR2 YFSETQ. In the original analysis: Lowest detectable productive clonotype frequency was 2.59 x 10-5. Assay: immunoSEQ multiplex PCR; the TCRdb copy retains only in-frame clones and omits some. The V and J calls and clone size come from that table; D and trimming were worked out from the DNA. The sample has about 30,000 clones, roughly 77% seen once. Study-level results: Main leukemic clonotypes were patient-specific, but roughly 25% appeared at low frequency elsewhere. 8/27 top patient clones versus 2/35 control clones were TRBV06-family. Higher CD4+ than CD8+ T-LGLL clonality might reflect small sample size.

The chain employs TRBV5-1 and TRBJ2-7, with 8 bases fitting TRBD1. The clonotype originates from a human donor in good health. Material for sequencing was CD4+ T cells from blood buffy coats. CDR3 DNA sequence: TGCGCCAGCAGCTTGGACCCGGGACAGGTCTACGAGCAGTACTTC. Translating gives CASSLDPGQVYEQYF.